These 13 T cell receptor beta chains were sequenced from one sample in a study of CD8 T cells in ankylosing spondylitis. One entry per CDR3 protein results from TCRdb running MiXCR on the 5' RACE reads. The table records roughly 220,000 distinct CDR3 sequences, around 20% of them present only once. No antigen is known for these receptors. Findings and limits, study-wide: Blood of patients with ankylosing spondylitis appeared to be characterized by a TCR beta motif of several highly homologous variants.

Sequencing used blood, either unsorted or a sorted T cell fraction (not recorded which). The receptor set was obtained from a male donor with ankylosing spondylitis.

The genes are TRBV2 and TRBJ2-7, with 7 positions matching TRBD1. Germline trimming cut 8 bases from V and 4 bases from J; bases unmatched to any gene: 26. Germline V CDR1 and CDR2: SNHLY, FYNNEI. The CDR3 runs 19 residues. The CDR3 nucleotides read TGTGCCAGCGATGGAACCCCTCTCCCATGGGCAGGGGGTCGGTACGAGCAGTACTTC. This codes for CASDGTPLPWAGGRYEQYF.

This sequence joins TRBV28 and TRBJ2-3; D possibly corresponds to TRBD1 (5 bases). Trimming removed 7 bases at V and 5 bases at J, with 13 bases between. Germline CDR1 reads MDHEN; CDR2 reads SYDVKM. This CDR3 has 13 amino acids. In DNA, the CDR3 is TGTGCCAGCACGGACACCTTCTTAGATACGCAGTATTTT. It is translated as CASTDTFLDTQYF.

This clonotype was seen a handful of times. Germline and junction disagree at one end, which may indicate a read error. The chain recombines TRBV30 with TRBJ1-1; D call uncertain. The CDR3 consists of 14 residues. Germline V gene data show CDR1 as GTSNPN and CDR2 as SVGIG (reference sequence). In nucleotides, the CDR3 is TGTGCCTGGAGTGTACTCGGGTCCAACACTGAAGTTTTCTTT. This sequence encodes CAWSVLGSNTEVFF.

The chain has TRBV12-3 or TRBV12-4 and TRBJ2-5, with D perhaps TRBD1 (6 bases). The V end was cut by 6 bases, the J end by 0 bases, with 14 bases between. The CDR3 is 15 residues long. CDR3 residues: CASSLTTGYQETQYF. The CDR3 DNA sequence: TGTGCCAGCAGCTTGACCACAGGGTACCAAGAGACCCAGTACTTC.

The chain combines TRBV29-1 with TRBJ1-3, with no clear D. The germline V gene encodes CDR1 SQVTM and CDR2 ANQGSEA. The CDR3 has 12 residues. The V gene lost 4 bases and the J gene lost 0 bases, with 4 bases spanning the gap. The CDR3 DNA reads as TGCAGCGTTGGGGACTCTGGAAACACCATATATTTT. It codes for CSVGDSGNTIYF.

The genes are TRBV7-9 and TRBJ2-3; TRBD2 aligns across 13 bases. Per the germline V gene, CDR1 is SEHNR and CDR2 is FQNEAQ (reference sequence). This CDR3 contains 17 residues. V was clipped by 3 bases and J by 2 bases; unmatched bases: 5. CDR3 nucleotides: TGTGCCAGCAGCTTCCCGACTAGCGGGGGGTACACAGATACGCAGTATTTT. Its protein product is CASSFPTSGGYTDTQYF.

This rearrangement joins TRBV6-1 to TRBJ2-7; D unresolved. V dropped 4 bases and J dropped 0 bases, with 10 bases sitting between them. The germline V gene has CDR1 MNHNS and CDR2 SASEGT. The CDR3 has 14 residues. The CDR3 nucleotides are TGTGCCAGCAGTGCCCCGACGGACTCCTACGAGCAGTACTTC. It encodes CASSAPTDSYEQYF.

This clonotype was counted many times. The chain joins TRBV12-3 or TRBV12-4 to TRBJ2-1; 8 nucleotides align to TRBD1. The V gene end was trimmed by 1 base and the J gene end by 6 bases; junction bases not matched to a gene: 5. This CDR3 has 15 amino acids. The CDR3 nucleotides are TGTGCCAGCAGTTTAGTACCTGACAGGGGCAATGAGCAGTTCTTC. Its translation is CASSLVPDRGNEQFF.

CDR3 in amino acids: CASSKQGPNNEQYF. CDR3 in DNA: TGTGCCAGCAGCAAGCAGGGTCCCAACAACGAGCAGTACTTC. V is TRBV21-1 and J is TRBJ2-7; TRBD1 reflects the table's D call only, with no check against the DNA. TRBV21-1 is designated a pseudogene. The length of the CDR3 is 14 residues.

The CDR3 sequence: CATSDGTSGGGFNEQFF. DNA for the CDR3: TGTGCCACCAGTGACGGGACTAGCGGGGGCGGCTTCAATGAGCAGTTCTTC. The chain recombines TRBV24-1 with TRBJ2-1; TRBD2 agrees at 14 bases. The CDR3 extends over 17 amino acids. With V trimmed by 4 bases and J by 6 bases, 7 bases remained unmatched. The V gene's germline CDR1 is KGHDR and CDR2 SFDVKD.

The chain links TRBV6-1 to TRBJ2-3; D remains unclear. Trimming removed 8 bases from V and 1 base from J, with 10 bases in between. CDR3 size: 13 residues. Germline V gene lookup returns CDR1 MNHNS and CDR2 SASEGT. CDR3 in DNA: TGTGCCAGCTTTGGTTCGGGCACAGATACGCAGTATTTT. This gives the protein CASFGSGTDTQYF.

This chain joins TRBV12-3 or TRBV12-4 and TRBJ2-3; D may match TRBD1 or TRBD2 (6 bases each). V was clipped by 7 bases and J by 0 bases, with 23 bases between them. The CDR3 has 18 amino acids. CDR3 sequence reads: CASTPYLGGSLSTDTQYF. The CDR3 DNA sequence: TGTGCCAGCACTCCCTACCTAGGGGGGAGCCTTAGCACAGATACGCAGTATTTT.

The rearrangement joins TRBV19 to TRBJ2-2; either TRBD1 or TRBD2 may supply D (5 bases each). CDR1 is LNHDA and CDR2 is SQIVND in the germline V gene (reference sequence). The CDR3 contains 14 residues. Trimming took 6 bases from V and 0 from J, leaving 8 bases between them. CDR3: CASRPGPNTGELFF. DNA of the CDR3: TGTGCCAGTAGACCGGGGCCGAACACCGGGGAGCTGTTTTTT.